Shown below are 30 T cell receptor beta chains from a single sample sequenced in a study of PD-1 blockade in classical Hodgkin lymphoma. Assay: immunoSEQ multiplex PCR; the TCRdb copy retains only in-frame clones and omits some. Here the sample spans around 29,000 clones, more than 70% being singletons. This sample's time point: newly diagnosed, previously untreated cHL patient sample. Magnetic negative selection of thawed PBMCs was the method by which CD4+ T cells were purified. Sequencing used CD4+ T cells from blood. The receptors stem from a human donor with classical Hodgkin lymphoma.

The chain combines TRBV5-1 with TRBJ2-1; D not certain. Between the trimmed V and J ends, which lost 0 bases and 1 base, there was a span of 5 bases. CDR1 and CDR2 (germline): SGHRS, YFSETQ. CDR3 length: 14 amino acids. This chain's CDR3 is CASSLEGSYNEQFF. The DNA of the CDR3 is TGCGCCAGCAGCTTGGAGGGTTCCTACAATGAGCAGTTCTTC.

This chain uses TRBV27 with TRBJ2-7; 13 bases fit TRBD2. J gave up 2 bases and V 6 bases, and 4 bases lay outside the gene matches. Germline CDR1 reads MNHEY; CDR2 reads SMNVEV (reference sequence). The length of the CDR3 is 15 residues. The CDR3, as DNA: TGTGCCAGCAGCCGGGGGACTAGCGGGACCTACGAGCAGTACTTC. It translates to CASSRGTSGTYEQYF.

This chain uses TRBV19 with TRBJ1-5, with D tentatively TRBD1 (5 bases). The CDR3 totals 14 residues. The germline V gene encodes CDR1 LNHDA and CDR2 SQIVND (reference sequence). Deletions cut 7 bases from V and 2 bases from J, with 12 bases between. The CDR3 coding sequence is TGTGCCAGTACCTCCAGGGTTGGCAATCAGCCCCAGCATTTT. It is translated as CASTSRVGNQPQHF.

The chain recombines TRBV11-2 with TRBJ2-3, with TRBD2 matching over 10 bases. The V gene's germline CDR1 is SGHAT and CDR2 FQNNGV. The length of the CDR3 is 15 residues. J lost 5 bases, V lost 4 bases, and 6 bases had no gene match. The CDR3 sequence is CASSSLAGLGDTQYF. In DNA form, the CDR3 reads TGTGCCAGCAGCTCACTAGCGGGATTGGGAGATACGCAGTATTTT.

The chain combines TRBV9 with TRBJ1-1, with D possibly being TRBD1 (5 bases). Trimming stripped 0 bases from V and 0 bases from J, with 15 bases between. The CDR3 runs to 17 residues. Germline V CDR1 and CDR2: SGDLS, YYNGEE. CDR3 sequence (DNA): TGTGCCAGCAGCGTAGGCCACCGAACGGGGGTGAACACTGAAGCTTTCTTT. Translating it yields CASSVGHRTGVNTEAFF.

The J gene is TRBJ2-2, the V gene TRBV19, with a possible D match to TRBD2 (6 bases). V was trimmed by 10 bases and J by 4 bases, leaving 16 bases between them. Germline assignment: CDR1 LNHDA and CDR2 SQIVND (reference sequence). CDR3 size: 14 residues. The CDR3 spells CATYSAGLTGELFF. The CDR3 nucleotides read TGTGCCACCTATTCGGCGGGGCTCACCGGGGAGCTGTTTTTT.

The chain employs TRBV6-5 and TRBJ2-7; 9 positions match TRBD1. The germline V gene has CDR1 MNHEY and CDR2 SVGAGI. The CDR3 is made up of 14 amino acids. V lost 6 bases, J lost 3 bases, and 6 bases stayed unmatched. The CDR3 DNA sequence: TGTGCCAGCAGGGTCTCGGGACAGGGCTACGAGCAGTACTTC. Its translation: CASRVSGQGYEQYF.

This clone appeared once. V is TRBV7-2 and J is TRBJ2-3; 8 nucleotides agree with TRBD2. Germline lookup yields CDR1 SGHTA and CDR2 FQGNSA. Germline trimming cut 1 base from V and 4 bases from J; bases unmatched to any gene: 7. There are 16 residues in the CDR3. Here the CDR3 reads CASSLVGAGAADTQYF. In nucleotides, the CDR3 is TGTGCCAGCAGCTTAGTGGGAGCGGGAGCGGCAGATACGCAGTATTTT. The variable domain in full, with the rest retrieved from reference TRBV7-2 and TRBJ2-3, is GAGVSQSPSNKVTEKGKDVELRCDPISGHTALYWYRQSLGQGLEFLIYFQGNSAPDKSGLPSDRFSAERTGGSVSTLTIQRTQQEDSAVYLCASSLVGAGAADTQYFGPGTRLTVL.

V gene TRBV6-1 combines with J gene TRBJ1-4, with TRBD1 matching over 11 bases. Per the germline V gene, CDR1 is MNHNS and CDR2 is SASEGT. The CDR3 extends over 15 amino acids. J lost 8 bases, V lost 0 bases, and 2 bases had no gene match. The CDR3 spells CASSEAGQGDEKLFF. CDR3 sequence (DNA): TGTGCCAGCAGTGAAGCGGGACAGGGGGACGAAAAACTGTTTTTT.

The CDR3 DNA reads as TGTGCCAGCTGGACCGGGACTAGCACCGGGGAGCTGTTTTTT. Translating it yields CASWTGTSTGELFF. V is TRBV2 and J is TRBJ2-2, with 8 bases matching TRBD2. The germline gives CDR1 SNHLY, CDR2 FYNNEI. J lost 4 bases, V lost 8 bases, and 6 bases had no gene match. CDR3 length: 14 residues.

This clone was seen only once. The gene calls are TRBV9 and TRBJ2-7; D is tentatively TRBD1 or TRBD2 (7 bases each). V lost 4 bases to trimming and J lost 0 bases, with 14 bases between them. The CDR3 length is 15 residues. The germline gives CDR1 SGDLS, CDR2 YYNGEE. The DNA of the CDR3 is TGTGCCAGCAGCCCGGGGGGACAGAACTCCTACGAGCAGTACTTC. It specifies CASSPGGQNSYEQYF.

The chain has TRBV6-5 and TRBJ2-7; possible D gene TRBD2, 6 bases. Per germline, CDR1 MNHEY and CDR2 SVGAGI. CDR3 length: 15 amino acids. Trimming stripped 6 bases from V and 0 bases from J, with 15 bases between. The DNA of the CDR3 is TGTGCCAGCAGGCGGGGACCGAGTATCTCCTACGAGCAGTACTTC. This codes for CASRRGPSISYEQYF.

The chain uses TRBV28 and TRBJ2-7; possibly TRBD1 for D (6 bases). CDR1 is MDHEN, CDR2 SYDVKM, per germline. Trimming took 7 bases from V and 1 from J, leaving 11 bases between them. The CDR3 extends over 13 amino acids. CDR3 nucleotides: TGTGCCAGCACCCCGGGACAATCCTACGAGCAGTACTTC. It is translated as CASTPGQSYEQYF.

V is TRBV5-4 and J is TRBJ2-5; TRBD1 matches at 10 bases. The CDR3 sequence is 15 residues long. Per germline, CDR1 SGHNT and CDR2 YYREEE (reference sequence). Losses at the gene ends were 7 bases for V and 4 bases for J; bases not matched to a gene: 10. The CDR3 sequence: CASHHPDRGAETQYF. The CDR3 region has the DNA TGTGCCAGCCACCACCCGGACAGGGGGGCAGAGACCCAGTACTTC.

This clone was counted a few times. The rearrangement joins TRBV2 to TRBJ1-5, with a tentative D call TRBD1 (5 bases). The CDR3 is made up of 14 amino acids. The ends were cut back, 3 bases at V and 5 bases at J, with 11 bases in the middle. CDR1 is SNHLY, CDR2 FYNNEI, per germline. The CDR3 spells CASSDGGYDQPQHF. The CDR3 nucleotides read TGTGCCAGCAGTGACGGGGGGTACGATCAGCCCCAGCATTTT.

This chain connects TRBV19 to TRBJ2-5; D might be TRBD2 (5 bases). CDR3 length equals 13 residues. Germline CDR1 and CDR2: LNHDA and SQIVND (reference sequence). V shed 4 bases and J shed 4 bases, with 10 bases lying between them. The CDR3 region has the DNA TGTGCCAGTAGTAAACTAGTGCGAGAGACCCAGTACTTC. This translates into CASSKLVRETQYF.

V and J are TRBV5-1 and TRBJ2-1; TRBD2 agrees at 9 bases. The ends lost 0 bases at V and 4 bases at J; junction bases unmatched: 5. The V gene's germline CDR1 is SGHRS and CDR2 YFSETQ. The length of the CDR3 is 16 residues. CDR3 sequence reads: CASSLDLAGSYNEQFF. The CDR3 DNA sequence: TGCGCCAGCAGCTTGGATCTAGCGGGATCTTACAATGAGCAGTTCTTC.

The CDR3 region is CASSPRTGGVYEQYF. In DNA, the CDR3 is TGTGCCAGCTCCCCAAGGACAGGGGGTGTCTACGAGCAGTACTTC. The rearrangement uses TRBV18 and TRBJ2-7; 10 bases agree with TRBD1. The germline CDR1 and CDR2 sequences are KGHSH and LQKENI. This CDR3 is built from 15 residues. V gave up 6 bases and J gave up 3 bases; unmatched junction bases: 8.

The chain uses TRBV19 and TRBJ2-5; 8 positions agree with TRBD2. The germline CDR1 and CDR2 sequences are LNHDA and SQIVND (reference sequence). The CDR3 runs 17 residues. The ends lost 5 bases at V and 4 bases at J; junction bases unmatched: 15. CDR3 residues: CASSAGLAGQKLETQYF. In DNA, the CDR3 is TGTGCCAGTAGTGCCGGGTTAGCGGGGCAGAAACTAGAGACCCAGTACTTC.

The rearrangement links TRBV11-2 to TRBJ2-1; D is unresolved. Trimming stripped 2 bases from V and 8 bases from J, with 4 bases between. Germline loops: CDR1 SGHAT, CDR2 FQNNGV. The CDR3 loop spans 11 amino acids. CDR3 nucleotides: TGTGCCAGCAGCTTATACGATGAGCAGTTCTTC. Translated, it gives CASSLYDEQFF.

This chain links TRBV28 with TRBJ1-1; 9 bases match TRBD1. After removal of 0 bases from V and 4 bases from J, the junction contained 6 bases not matched to a gene. The CDR3 contains 16 residues. Germline V gene sequence: CDR1 MDHEN, CDR2 SYDVKM. For the CDR3, the DNA is TGTGCCAGCAGTTTATGGGGTCGGACAGGGGCCACTGAAGCTTTCTTT. Its protein product is CASSLWGRTGATEAFF.

The chain couples TRBV18 to TRBJ2-2; 8 bases map to TRBD2. The CDR3 has 15 amino acids. Losses at the gene ends were 3 bases for V and 5 bases for J; bases not matched to a gene: 5. Per the germline V gene, CDR1 is KGHSH and CDR2 is LQKENI. CDR3: CASSPGTRPTGELFF. The CDR3, as DNA: TGTGCCAGCTCACCCGGGACTAGACCTACCGGGGAGCTGTTTTTT.

The V gene is TRBV6-5, the J gene TRBJ2-1, with 7 bases matching TRBD2. The length of the CDR3 is 13 residues. Trimming cost V 7 bases and J 0 bases; bases outside gene matches: 0. Germline CDR1 and CDR2: MNHEY and SVGAGI. The CDR3 loop is CASKRGSYNEQFF. The DNA of the CDR3 is TGTGCCAGCAAGCGGGGCTCCTACAATGAGCAGTTCTTC.

V usage is TRBV27 and J usage is TRBJ2-2, with D possibly TRBD2 on 5 matching bases. V was clipped by 6 bases and J by 1 base, with 6 bases between them. The CDR3 extends over 13 amino acids. Germline lookup yields CDR1 MNHEY and CDR2 SMNVEV (reference sequence). CDR3 residues: CASRRGNTGELFF. The DNA for the CDR3 is TGTGCCAGCAGACGGGGGAACACCGGGGAGCTGTTTTTT.

The table lists this clone with a count of one. This chain uses TRBV4-3 with TRBJ1-4; D is uncertain. This CDR3 has 19 amino acids. The V end was cut by 0 bases, the J end by 0 bases, with 17 bases between. The germline CDR1 and CDR2 sequences are LGHNA and YSLEER. CDR3 in DNA: TGCGCCAGCAGCCAAGATCCTCGTGGCGGATCTTCAACTAATGAAAAACTGTTTTTT. Its protein product is CASSQDPRGGSSTNEKLFF.

The chain carries TRBV18 and TRBJ2-7, with D tentatively TRBD1 (6 bases). This CDR3 is built from 13 residues. CDR1 and CDR2 (germline): KGHSH, LQKENI. Trimming shortened V by 3 bases and J by 6 bases, and 12 bases separated the two germline ends. CDR3 sequence reads: CASSPSDRSEQYF. As DNA, the CDR3 is TGTGCCAGCTCACCGTCCGACAGGAGCGAGCAGTACTTC.

V usage is TRBV7-2 and J usage is TRBJ1-2; no firm D call. The germline CDR1 and CDR2 sequences are SGHTA and FQGNSA. Trimming removed 5 bases at V and 2 bases at J, with 15 bases between. This CDR3 has 15 residues. The CDR3 protein is CASSLGWVPNYGYTF. The CDR3 coding sequence is TGTGCCAGCAGCCTAGGATGGGTTCCCAACTATGGCTACACCTTC.

This chain uses TRBV18 with TRBJ2-1, with 7 bases aligning to TRBD2. Germline V gene sequence: CDR1 KGHSH, CDR2 LQKENI. Losses at the gene ends were 3 bases for V and 8 bases for J; bases not matched to a gene: 4. This CDR3 is 13 amino acids long. Here the CDR3 DNA reads TGTGCCAGCTCACCGCGACTAGCCGATGAGCAGTTCTTC. Its protein product is CASSPRLADEQFF. The variable domain in full, completed from reference TRBV18 and TRBJ2-1, reads NAGVMQNPRHLVRRRGQEARLRCSPMKGHSHVYWYRQLPEEGLKFMVYLQKENIIDESGMPKERFSAEFPKEGPSILRIQQVVRGDSAAYFCASSPRLADEQFFGPGTRLTVL.

V usage is TRBV9 and J usage is TRBJ2-3; 10 bases line up with TRBD2. Germline V gene sequence: CDR1 SGDLS, CDR2 YYNGEE. Trimming removed 4 bases from V and 0 bases from J; junction bases left unmatched: 5. The CDR3 has 16 residues. The CDR3 sequence: CASSSRLAGSTDTQYF. DNA of the CDR3: TGTGCCAGCAGCTCCCGACTAGCGGGTAGCACAGATACGCAGTATTTT.

This chain joins TRBV25-1 and TRBJ2-4; D gene unclear. CDR1 is MGHDK, CDR2 SYGVNS, per germline. Deletions cut 1 base from V and 6 bases from J, with 7 bases between. The length of the CDR3 is 13 residues. In nucleotides, the CDR3 is TGTGCCAGCAGTGAATGGTCAGGAAACATTCAGTACTTC. Translating it yields CASSEWSGNIQYF.